This TCR beta chain was found in a study of blood T cell repertoires in COVID-19. Germline loops: CDR1 SGHDN, CDR2 FVKESK. The CDR3 has 13 residues. V was pared by 6 bases and J by 5 bases, with 13 bases between. Clones were sequenced by immunoSEQ multiplex PCR, and TCRdb holds only the in-frame ones, with some missing. Here the sample spans roughly 100,000 clones, over 75% being singletons. Material for sequencing was peripheral blood. The clonotype originates from a human donor in a cohort sampled during active COVID-19. The chain couples TRBV14 to TRBJ1-2; D is undetermined. The CDR3 DNA sequence: TGTGCCAGCAGTCGCTCGGGAGAATATGGCTACACCTTC. Its protein product is CASSRSGEYGYTF. Complete variable domain (other parts from reference TRBV14 and TRBJ1-2): EAGVTQFPSHSVIEKGQTVTLRCDPISGHDNLYWYRRVMGKEIKFLLHFVKESKQDESGMPNNRFLAERTGGTYSTLKVQPAELEDSGVYFCASSRSGEYGYTFGSGTRLTVV.